A selection of T cell receptor beta chains follows, all from one sample in a study of T cell repertoires in cytomegalovirus infection. One entry per CDR3 protein, called by TCRdb with MiXCR from the reads. The sample lists 480,000 or so distinct CDR3 sequences, roughly 12% occurring once. Sequencing was done on a sample of PBMCs. All receptors come from a human donor in good health (CMV status not recorded). Some clones in this sample may be carry-over from other donors' samples. Both conserved end residues are part of each CDR3. A D gene is named only where the DNA matches it firmly. Rows may omit the clone size; those that give it use once, few, many or a size class.

J: TRBJ1-1; size: -; V: TRBV20-1; D: -; CDR3: CSAPPDDYHPVNTEAFF; DNA: TGCAGTGCTCCGCCAGATGATTACCACCCAGTGAACACTGAAGCTTTCTTT
J: TRBJ2-7; size: many; V: TRBV28; D: -; CDR3: CASIPRFDRREDEQYF; DNA: TGTGCCAGCATCCCTCGGTTCGACAGGAGGGAGGACGAGCAGTACTTC
J: TRBJ1-5; size: few; V: TRBV28; D: -; CDR3: CASKGGPTNQPQHF; DNA: TGTGCCAGCAAAGGGGGGCCGACCAATCAGCCCCAGCATTTT
J: TRBJ2-7; size: -; V: TRBV27; D: TRBD2; CDR3: CASSFNSGGRYEQYF; DNA: TGTGCCAGCAGTTTTAATTCGGGGGGGCGTTACGAGCAGTACTTC
J: TRBJ2-1; size: few; V: TRBV5-6; D: -; CDR3: CASSRRGGGSNEQFF; DNA: TGTGCCAGCAGCCGTAGGGGGGGGGGGAGCAATGAGCAGTTCTTC
J: TRBJ2-3; size: -; V: TRBV18; D: -; CDR3: CASSPPKGSTDTQYF; DNA: TGTGCCAGCTCACCACCGAAGGGTAGCACAGATACGCAGTATTTT
J: TRBJ2-7; size: many; V: TRBV7-9; D: -; CDR3: CASSSRELTRYEQYF; DNA: TGTGCCAGCAGCTCTCGGGAACTAACGAGATACGAGCAGTACTTC
J: TRBJ1-1; size: few; V: TRBV19; D: -; CDR3: CAAGPVNTEAFF; DNA: TGTGCCGCAGGGCCGGTGAACACTGAAGCTTTCTTT
J: TRBJ2-5; size: few; V: TRBV3-1; D: TRBD2; CDR3: CASRGRAGTGTQYF; DNA: TGTGCCAGCAGGGGGAGGGCGGGGACGGGGACCCAGTACTTC
J: TRBJ2-7; size: many; V: TRBV5-1; D: -; CDR3: CASSLMDGSEQYF; DNA: TGCGCCAGCAGCTTAATGGACGGCTCAGAGCAGTACTTC
J: TRBJ1-2; size: many; V: TRBV28; D: TRBD1; CDR3: CASRVLGQGTRQAYGYTF; DNA: TGTGCCAGCAGGGTACTGGGACAGGGTACGCGTCAGGCCTATGGCTACACCTTC
J: TRBJ1-6; size: -; V: TRBV20-1; D: -; CDR3: CSAKGPTLHF; DNA: TGCAGTGCCAAAGGCCCGACCCTCCACTTT
J: TRBJ2-7; size: many; V: TRBV29-1; D: TRBD1; CDR3: CSAGTGSYEQYF; DNA: TGCAGCGCTGGGACAGGGTCCTACGAGCAGTACTTC
J: TRBJ1-1; size: many; V: TRBV7-3; D: -; CDR3: CASSLTVENTEAFF; DNA: TGTGCCAGCAGCTTAACTGTAGAGAACACTGAAGCTTTCTTT
J: TRBJ2-5; size: many; V: TRBV19; D: -; CDR3: CASSMGRGPQETQYF; DNA: TGTGCCAGTAGTATGGGGCGGGGGCCTCAAGAGACCCAGTACTTC
J: TRBJ2-3; size: many; V: TRBV7-9; D: -; CDR3: CASTIDSSTFSTDTQYF; DNA: TGTGCCAGCACCATCGACAGTTCCACTTTTTCCACAGATACGCAGTATTTT
J: TRBJ2-2; size: many; V: TRBV5-4; D: -; CDR3: CASSSDRGSTGELFF; DNA: TGTGCCAGCAGCTCAGACCGAGGCTCCACCGGGGAGCTGTTTTTT
J: TRBJ2-3; size: many; V: TRBV7-8; D: -; CDR3: CASSLAQGLTDTQYF; DNA: TGTGCCAGCAGCTTAGCGCAAGGGCTCACAGATACGCAGTATTTT
J: TRBJ2-1; size: -; V: TRBV20-1; D: TRBD2; CDR3: CSAQGLAGYNEQFF; DNA: TGCAGTGCCCAGGGACTAGCGGGGTACAATGAGCAGTTCTTC
J: TRBJ2-5; size: many; V: TRBV5-1; D: TRBD2; CDR3: CASSFSGRDETQYF; DNA: TGCGCCAGCAGCTTTAGCGGGAGGGATGAGACCCAGTACTTC
J: TRBJ1-5; size: -; V: TRBV10-3; D: -; CDR3: CAISESGQSNQPQHF; DNA: TGTGCCATCAGTGAGTCAGGGCAGAGCAATCAGCCCCAGCATTTT
J: TRBJ2-7; size: -; V: TRBV7-9; D: TRBD2; CDR3: CASSRTSGGSYEQYF; DNA: TGTGCCAGCAGCCGTACTAGCGGGGGGTCCTACGAGCAGTACTTC
J: TRBJ2-2; size: many; V: TRBV7-3; D: -; CDR3: CASSGATTGELFF; DNA: TGTGCCAGCAGCGGGGCGACCACCGGGGAGCTGTTTTTT
J: TRBJ2-1; size: -; V: TRBV28; D: -; CDR3: CASSFPVSHWSSYNEQFF; DNA: TGTGCCAGCAGTTTTCCGGTGTCCCACTGGAGCTCCTACAATGAGCAGTTCTTC
J: TRBJ2-3; size: -; V: TRBV6-6; D: TRBD2; CDR3: CASSLLAGTSTDTQYF; DNA: TGTGCCAGCAGTCTACTAGCGGGCACGAGCACAGATACGCAGTATTTT
J: TRBJ2-7; size: many; V: TRBV5-1; D: -; CDR3: CASSSLLSGGSYEQYF; DNA: TGCGCCAGCAGCTCCCTATTGTCGGGTGGGTCCTACGAGCAGTACTTC
J: TRBJ2-6; size: many; V: TRBV28; D: -; CDR3: CASTLTLSGANVLTF; DNA: TGTGCCAGCACCTTGACTCTGTCTGGGGCCAACGTCCTGACTTTC
J: TRBJ2-7; size: many; V: TRBV20-1; D: -; CDR3: CSAQPGSPYEQYF; DNA: TGCAGTGCGCAACCGGGATCTCCCTACGAGCAGTACTTC
J: TRBJ2-4; size: few; V: TRBV18; D: -; CDR3: CASSPPVVDIQYF; DNA: TGTGCCAGCTCACCACCTGTGGTAGACATTCAGTACTTC
J: TRBJ2-2; size: -; V: TRBV28; D: TRBD2; CDR3: CASGLAGDTGELLF; DNA: TGTGCCAGCGGACTAGCGGGGGACACCGGGGAGCTGCTTTTT
J: TRBJ2-7; size: many; V: TRBV6-1; D: -; CDR3: CASRVSSVHSYEQYF; DNA: TGTGCCAGCAGGGTATCTAGCGTCCACTCCTACGAGCAGTACTTC
J: TRBJ2-7; size: many; V: TRBV7-9; D: TRBD1; CDR3: CASSPGTGEHEQYF; DNA: TGTGCCAGCAGTCCCGGGACAGGGGAACACGAGCAGTACTTC
J: TRBJ2-7; size: -; V: TRBV29-1; D: -; CDR3: CSVDRADEQYF; DNA: TGCAGCGTTGATCGAGCCGACGAGCAGTACTTC
J: TRBJ1-1; size: many; V: TRBV20-1; D: -; CDR3: CSARKPPSGGRGTEAFF; DNA: TGCAGTGCTAGAAAACCACCATCCGGGGGCCGAGGAACTGAAGCTTTCTTT
J: TRBJ1-5; size: many; V: TRBV19; D: TRBD1; CDR3: CASSATGGNQPQHF; DNA: TGTGCCAGTAGTGCCACAGGGGGCAATCAGCCCCAGCATTTT
J: TRBJ2-7; size: many; V: TRBV6-5; D: -; CDR3: CASSYRSHTYEQYF; DNA: TGTGCCAGCAGTTACCGGTCGCACACCTACGAGCAGTACTTC
J: TRBJ1-5; size: few; V: TRBV28; D: TRBD1; CDR3: CASSNGQGYNQPQHF; DNA: TGTGCCAGCAGCAACGGACAGGGCTACAATCAGCCCCAGCATTTT
J: TRBJ2-5; size: -; V: TRBV29-1; D: -; CDR3: CSVEHPGEETQYF; DNA: TGCAGCGTTGAACACCCGGGGGAAGAGACCCAGTACTTC
J: TRBJ2-1; size: many; V: TRBV6-2/TRBV6-3; D: -; CDR3: CASSYPTRLLSDEQFF; DNA: TGTGCCAGCAGTTACCCGACTCGACTACTTTCGGATGAGCAGTTCTTC
J: TRBJ1-1; size: -; V: TRBV18; D: -; CDR3: CACSLDRNTEAFF; DNA: TGTGCCTGCTCCCTGGACCGGAACACTGAAGCTTTCTTT
J: TRBJ2-5; size: many; V: TRBV7-8; D: TRBD2; CDR3: CASSLAASGIQETQYF; DNA: TGTGCCAGCAGCTTAGCAGCTAGCGGGATCCAAGAGACCCAGTACTTC
J: TRBJ2-2; size: -; V: TRBV2; D: TRBD1; CDR3: CASSTDRGLAGELFF; DNA: TGTGCCAGCAGTACGGACAGGGGGTTAGCGGGGGAGCTGTTTTTT
J: TRBJ2-5; size: many; V: TRBV11-2; D: -; CDR3: CASSSTPRGASIEETQYF; DNA: TGTGCCAGCAGCTCGACCCCCCGAGGGGCTTCCATTGAAGAGACCCAGTACTTC
J: TRBJ1-4; size: many; V: TRBV20-1; D: -; CDR3: CSARDSGTGDEKLFF; DNA: TGCAGTGCTAGAGATTCCGGGACTGGAGATGAAAAACTGTTTTTT
J: TRBJ2-7; size: many; V: TRBV7-2; D: -; CDR3: CASSLDSEFSYEQYF; DNA: TGTGCCAGCAGCTTAGATTCCGAATTCTCCTACGAGCAGTACTTC
J: TRBJ2-1; size: many; V: TRBV20-1; D: TRBD1; CDR3: CSAFRDRGSYNEQFF; DNA: TGCAGTGCCTTCCGAGACAGGGGATCCTACAATGAGCAGTTCTTC
J: TRBJ1-2; size: many; V: TRBV7-2; D: TRBD1; CDR3: CASSLFPGTGDGYTF; DNA: TGTGCCAGCAGCCTGTTCCCCGGGACAGGGGATGGCTACACCTTC
J: TRBJ2-7; size: many; V: TRBV14; D: -; CDR3: CASSQDDGYEQYF; DNA: TGTGCCAGCAGCCAAGATGACGGCTACGAGCAGTACTTC
J: TRBJ1-1; size: -; V: TRBV3-1; D: -; CDR3: CASSRGQIVVTEALF; DNA: TGTGCCAGCAGCCGCGGACAGATTGTCGTCACTGAAGCTTTGTTT
J: TRBJ1-1; size: many; V: TRBV6-2/TRBV6-3; D: -; CDR3: CASSYTRGLLNTEAFF; DNA: TGTGCCAGCAGTTACACCCGGGGACTGCTAAATACTGAAGCTTTCTTT
J: TRBJ2-2; size: many; V: TRBV7-9; D: TRBD2; CDR3: CASSFSRLARTGELFF; DNA: TGTGCCAGCAGCTTTAGTCGACTAGCGAGGACCGGGGAGCTGTTTTTT
J: TRBJ2-1; size: few; V: TRBV24-1; D: -; CDR3: CATSDRGTLHNEQFF; DNA: TGTGCCACCAGTGATCGCGGGACCCTCCACAATGAGCAGTTCTTC
J: TRBJ2-7; size: few; V: TRBV20-1; D: TRBD2; CDR3: CSAIRGGGSYEQYF; DNA: TGCAGTGCTATCCGGGGGGGGGGCTCCTACGAGCAGTACTTC
J: TRBJ1-4; size: many; V: TRBV29-1; D: TRBD1; CDR3: CSGLGTDDSNEKLFF; DNA: TGCAGCGGCCTGGGGACAGATGATTCTAATGAAAAACTGTTTTTT
J: TRBJ2-7; size: few; V: TRBV6-5; D: -; CDR3: CASSYSIQTRRDSYEQYF; DNA: TGTGCCAGCAGTTACTCGATCCAGACTAGGAGGGATAGCTACGAGCAGTACTTC
J: TRBJ2-1; size: -; V: TRBV7-9; D: TRBD1; CDR3: CASRNGQVEQFF; DNA: TGTGCCAGCAGAAACGGACAGGTCGAGCAGTTCTTC
J: TRBJ2-2; size: -; V: TRBV27; D: -; CDR3: CASGPTGLELFF; DNA: TGTGCCAGCGGGCCGACGGGGCTTGAGCTGTTTTTT
J: TRBJ2-1; size: many; V: TRBV19; D: TRBD2; CDR3: CASTSTPLAESYNEQFF; DNA: TGTGCCAGTACCTCAACCCCGCTAGCGGAGAGCTACAATGAGCAGTTCTTC
J: TRBJ2-2; size: -; V: TRBV6-2/TRBV6-3; D: -; CDR3: CASSKNRDGGELFF; DNA: TGTGCCAGCAGCAAAAACAGGGATGGCGGGGAGCTGTTTTTT